This T cell receptor beta chain was documented in a study of siplizumab effects on memory and regulatory T cells. Overall study results and limits: Contribution to the alloresponse seemed major for naive T cells, which also seemed more diverse than memory cells.

In its sample, this clone was seen once. Its matching antigen is unknown. Sequencing was performed with immunoSEQ multiplex PCR; in TCRdb, only in-frame clones are kept and a portion is missing. The table includes about 69,000 clones, over 80% detected once. The CDR3 contains 19 residues. V was clipped by 0 bases and J by 1 base; unmatched bases: 7. Germline V gene data show CDR1 as SGHRS and CDR2 as YFSETQ. This chain joins TRBV5-1 and TRBJ2-5; 15 nucleotides line up with TRBD2. Material: Tregs sorted from blood. The TCR was taken from a human donor in good health. Written as DNA, the CDR3 is TGCGCCAGCAGCTTGGCAGGACTAGCGGGAGGGATCCGCCAAGAGACCCAGTACTTC. It yields the protein CASSLAGLAGGIRQETQYF.